Listed below are T cell receptor beta chains from one sample, sequenced in a study of Ad26.COV2.S vaccination and SARS-CoV-2 variants. TCRdb's copy holds only in-frame clones and misses some; the assay was immunoSEQ multiplex PCR. The sample carries hundreds of thousands of clones, 80% to 95% recorded once. This sample comprised peripheral blood, obtained in a trial of Ad26.COV2.S vaccine versus placebo. The receptors derive from a person between 18 and 65 years old who received the Ad26.COV2.S COVID-19 vaccine or a placebo. CDR3s include the opening cysteine and the closing phenylalanine or tryptophan. Each record gives: D gene, V gene, J gene, clone size, CDR3 protein, CDR3 DNA. The D gene is left open where the match is weak. For some rows the clone size is stated as once, few or many, or as a class when expanded; others skip it.

d_call: -; v_call: TRBV6-5; j_call: TRBJ1-2; clone_size: -; cdr3_aa: CASSPSHFYGYTF; cdr3_nt: TGTGCCAGCAGTCCCTCGCACTTCTATGGCTACACCTTC
d_call: -; v_call: TRBV6-5; j_call: TRBJ1-2; clone_size: -; cdr3_aa: CASSYSGVGYGYTF; cdr3_nt: TGTGCCAGCAGTTACTCGGGGGTCGGCTATGGCTACACCTTC
d_call: TRBD1; v_call: TRBV10-3; j_call: TRBJ2-5; clone_size: -; cdr3_aa: CAISQGQGGKTQYF; cdr3_nt: TGTGCCATCAGCCAGGGACAGGGGGGGAAGACCCAGTACTTC
d_call: TRBD1; v_call: TRBV27; j_call: TRBJ2-7; clone_size: once; cdr3_aa: CASSPRQGAIPSEQYF; cdr3_nt: TGTGCCAGCAGTCCCAGACAGGGGGCGATCCCTTCCGAGCAGTACTTC
d_call: -; v_call: TRBV5-4; j_call: TRBJ1-1; clone_size: -; cdr3_aa: CASTGQDNTEAFF; cdr3_nt: TGTGCCAGCACGGGACAAGATAACACTGAAGCTTTCTTT
d_call: TRBD1; v_call: TRBV6-6; j_call: TRBJ2-7; clone_size: -; cdr3_aa: CASIDRGYEQYF; cdr3_nt: TGTGCCAGCATCGACAGGGGGTACGAGCAGTACTTC
d_call: -; v_call: TRBV10-3; j_call: TRBJ1-1; clone_size: -; cdr3_aa: CAISESGAGGTEAFF; cdr3_nt: TGTGCCATCAGTGAGTCGGGGGCGGGCGGGACTGAAGCTTTCTTT
d_call: TRBD1; v_call: TRBV11-1; j_call: TRBJ2-7; clone_size: -; cdr3_aa: CASSLVETGGNEQYF; cdr3_nt: TGTGCCAGCAGCTTAGTCGAGACAGGGGGTAACGAGCAGTACTTC
d_call: TRBD2; v_call: TRBV2; j_call: TRBJ2-2; clone_size: -; cdr3_aa: CASSLAGNTGELFF; cdr3_nt: TGTGCCAGCAGTCTAGCGGGGAACACCGGGGAGCTGTTTTTT
d_call: TRBD2; v_call: TRBV7-2; j_call: TRBJ2-1; clone_size: once; cdr3_aa: CASSLRTSGTVGNEQFF; cdr3_nt: TGTGCCAGCAGCCTGAGGACTAGCGGGACTGTGGGGAATGAGCAGTTCTTC
d_call: -; v_call: TRBV5-1; j_call: TRBJ1-2; clone_size: once; cdr3_aa: CASSLVPGTDGYTF; cdr3_nt: TGCGCCAGCAGCTTGGTTCCAGGGACCGATGGCTACACCTTC
d_call: TRBD1; v_call: TRBV7-6; j_call: TRBJ1-1; clone_size: -; cdr3_aa: CASSISSGTGGTEAFF; cdr3_nt: TGTGCCAGCAGCATAAGCTCCGGGACAGGGGGCACTGAAGCTTTCTTT
d_call: -; v_call: TRBV3-1/TRBV3-2; j_call: TRBJ2-3; clone_size: -; cdr3_aa: CASSQLLNHLPDTQYF; cdr3_nt: TGTGCCAGCAGCCAGTTGCTAAACCATCTTCCAGATACGCAGTATTTT
d_call: -; v_call: TRBV9; j_call: TRBJ2-3; clone_size: once; cdr3_aa: CASSVEGGSTDTQYF; cdr3_nt: TGTGCCAGCAGCGTAGAGGGGGGAAGCACAGATACGCAGTATTTT
d_call: -; v_call: TRBV4-3; j_call: TRBJ1-6; clone_size: -; cdr3_aa: CASSQGQGGSSYNSPLHF; cdr3_nt: TGCGCCAGCAGCCAAGGTCAAGGGGGTAGCTCCTATAATTCACCCCTCCACTTT
d_call: TRBD1; v_call: TRBV7-3; j_call: TRBJ1-1; clone_size: -; cdr3_aa: CASSLQGAQNTEAFF; cdr3_nt: TGTGCCAGCAGCTTACAGGGGGCGCAAAACACTGAAGCTTTCTTT
d_call: TRBD2; v_call: TRBV7-3; j_call: TRBJ2-5; clone_size: -; cdr3_aa: CASSLVAGGTETQYF; cdr3_nt: TGTGCCAGCAGCCTCGTAGCGGGAGGTACCGAGACCCAGTACTTC
d_call: -; v_call: TRBV6-2/TRBV6-3; j_call: TRBJ2-7; clone_size: -; cdr3_aa: CASSYSLRTAYEQYF; cdr3_nt: TGTGCCAGCAGTTACTCTCTCAGGACGGCATACGAGCAGTACTTC
d_call: TRBD2; v_call: TRBV19; j_call: TRBJ2-7; clone_size: -; cdr3_aa: CASSRLAGALSYEQYF; cdr3_nt: TGTGCCAGTAGTCGGCTAGCGGGAGCCCTCTCCTACGAGCAGTACTTC
d_call: TRBD1; v_call: TRBV19; j_call: TRBJ1-5; clone_size: -; cdr3_aa: CASSIGKTGVQPQHF; cdr3_nt: TGTGCCAGTAGTATAGGGAAGACAGGGGTTCAGCCCCAGCATTTT
d_call: TRBD2; v_call: TRBV9; j_call: TRBJ2-7; clone_size: -; cdr3_aa: CASSVDSGTSGRYEQYF; cdr3_nt: TGTGCCAGCAGCGTGGACTCCGGGACTAGCGGGAGGTACGAGCAGTACTTC
d_call: -; v_call: TRBV11-3; j_call: TRBJ1-1; clone_size: -; cdr3_aa: CASSAGEMNTEAFF; cdr3_nt: TGTGCCAGCAGCGCTGGGGAGATGAACACTGAAGCTTTCTTT